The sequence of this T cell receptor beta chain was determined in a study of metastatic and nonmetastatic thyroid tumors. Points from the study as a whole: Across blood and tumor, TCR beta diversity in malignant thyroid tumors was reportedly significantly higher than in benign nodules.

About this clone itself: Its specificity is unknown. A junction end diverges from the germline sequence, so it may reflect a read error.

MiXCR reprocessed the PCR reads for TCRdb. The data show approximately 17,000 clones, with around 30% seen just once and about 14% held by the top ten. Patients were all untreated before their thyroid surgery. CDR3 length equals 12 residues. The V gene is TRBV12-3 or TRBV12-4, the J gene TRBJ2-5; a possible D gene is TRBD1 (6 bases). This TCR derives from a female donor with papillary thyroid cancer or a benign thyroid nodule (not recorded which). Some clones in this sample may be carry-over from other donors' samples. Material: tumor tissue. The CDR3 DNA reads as TGTTCCAGCAGCTGGACAGTAGAGACCCAGTACTTC. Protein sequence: CSSSWTVETQYF.